These T cell receptor beta chains were read from a single sample in a study of blood T cell repertoires in COVID-19. Sequencing was performed with immunoSEQ multiplex PCR; in TCRdb, only in-frame clones are kept and a portion is missing. The table shows some 230,000 clones, with 82% occurring only once. Sequencing was done on a sample of peripheral blood. The receptors shown here come from an elderly woman with COVID-19, enrolled during active disease. Both conserved end residues are part of each CDR3. A D gene is named only where the DNA matches it firmly. Not all rows give a size; the values are once, few, many and, for expanded clones, a class.

D	size	length	V	J	CDR3	DNA
-	-	13	TRBV12-3/TRBV12-4	TRBJ1-1	CASSLGREVEAFF	TGTGCCAGCAGTCTGGGACGGGAGGTTGAAGCTTTCTTT
-	-	16	TRBV5-5	TRBJ2-5	CASSFGKGEVVETQYF	TGTGCCAGCAGCTTCGGTAAAGGGGAAGTTGTTGAGACCCAGTACTTC
TRBD2	-	16	TRBV18	TRBJ2-2	CASSPAGGTYTGELFF	TGTGCCAGCTCCCCCGCGGGGGGGACGTACACCGGGGAGCTGTTTTTT
-	-	15	TRBV11-2	TRBJ2-2	CASSLVVLDTGELFF	TGTGCCAGCAGCTTGGTGGTATTAGACACCGGGGAGCTGTTTTTT
-	-	12	TRBV27	TRBJ2-5	CASGFIQKTQYF	TGTGCCAGCGGCTTTATTCAAAAGACCCAGTACTTC
-	-	14	TRBV2	TRBJ1-5	CASSEGQAGGPQHF	TGTGCCAGCAGTGAAGGGCAGGCCGGGGGGCCCCAGCATTTT
-	-	14	TRBV7-5	TRBJ1-5	CARSLDQGGQPQHF	TGTGCCAGAAGCTTAGACCAGGGTGGTCAGCCCCAGCATTTT
-	-	14	TRBV5-1	TRBJ1-5	CASSLQGGNQPQHF	TGCGCCAGCAGCCTACAGGGTGGCAATCAGCCCCAGCATTTT
TRBD1	-	16	TRBV4-3	TRBJ2-3	CASSPYRTGGTDTQYF	TGCGCCAGCAGCCCTTACCGGACAGGGGGAACAGATACGCAGTATTTT
-	-	14	TRBV6-5	TRBJ2-1	CASSSPVGGNEQFF	TGTGCCAGCAGTTCCCCGGTTGGAGGCAATGAGCAGTTCTTC
-	-	15	TRBV3-1/TRBV3-2	TRBJ1-2	CASSQAGPGNPGCTF	TGTGCCAGCAGCCAAGCCGGGCCGGGAAACCCCGGCTGCACCTTC
TRBD2	-	15	TRBV10-3	TRBJ2-1	CAISGTSGGAGEQFF	TGTGCCATCAGTGGGACTAGCGGGGGGGCAGGGGAGCAGTTCTTC
TRBD1	-	15	TRBV19	TRBJ1-5	CASSTMTGGDQPQHF	TGTGCCAGTAGTACCATGACAGGGGGGGATCAGCCCCAGCATTTT
TRBD1	-	19	TRBV27	TRBJ1-6	CASSPSRRGLRSYNSPLHF	TGTGCCAGCAGCCCCTCCCGGAGGGGGCTTCGTTCCTATAATTCACCCCTCCACTTT
-	few	15	TRBV3-1/TRBV3-2	TRBJ2-5	CASSLNWMLAETQYF	TGTGCCAGCAGCCTCAACTGGATGCTAGCGGAGACCCAGTACTTC
-	-	13	TRBV29-1	TRBJ1-1	CSVERDLNTEAFF	TGCAGCGTTGAAAGGGACTTGAACACTGAAGCTTTCTTT
TRBD2	-	18	TRBV20-1	TRBJ2-3	CSASGGGESGAKSDTQYF	TGCAGTGCTAGTGGGGGTGGGGAGAGCGGGGCTAAGTCAGATACGCAGTATTTT
TRBD2	-	19	TRBV15	TRBJ2-4	CATSRGLAAEGGAKNIQYF	TGTGCCACCAGCAGGGGACTAGCGGCCGAGGGCGGCGCCAAAAACATTCAGTACTTC
-	-	14	TRBV6-4	TRBJ1-2	CASRTLSDYGGYTF	TGTGCCAGCAGGACACTGAGTGACTATGGAGGCTACACCTTC
-	-	12	TRBV28	TRBJ2-7	CATTPAAYEQYF	TGTGCCACTACCCCCGCTGCCTACGAGCAGTACTTC
TRBD2	-	13	TRBV5-1	TRBJ2-7	CASKLAAAYEQYF	TGCGCCAGCAAGCTAGCGGCGGCCTACGAGCAGTACTTC
-	few	16	TRBV7-3	TRBJ2-1	CASSQGSLVLGGEQFF	TGTGCCAGCAGCCAAGGTTCCCTTGTCCTAGGAGGTGAGCAGTTCTTC
-	-	14	TRBV18	TRBJ2-7	CASSPSLSGYEQYF	TGTGCCAGCTCACCTTCGCTGTCAGGCTACGAGCAGTACTTC
-	-	14	TRBV28	TRBJ1-1	CASSPGFRGTEAFF	TGTGCCAGCAGTCCCGGGTTCCGGGGCACTGAAGCTTTCTTT
-	few	14	TRBV5-1	TRBJ1-5	CASSLEGGNQPQHF	TGCGCCAGCAGCTTGGAGGGGGGCAATCAGCCCCAGCATTTT
-	-	12	TRBV24-1	TRBJ2-5	CATSDFKETQYF	TGTGCCACCAGTGATTTCAAAGAGACCCAGTACTTC
-	once	15	TRBV16	TRBJ2-1	CASSQFAAGNNEQFF	TGTGCCAGCAGCCAATTCGCCGCGGGAAACAATGAGCAGTTCTTC
-	few	16	TRBV9	TRBJ1-1	CASSVVLTGMNTEAFF	TGTGCCAGCAGCGTAGTCCTCACAGGGATGAACACTGAAGCTTTCTTT
-	-	13	TRBV15	TRBJ1-1	CATRRALNTEAFF	TGTGCCACCAGGAGGGCTCTGAACACTGAAGCTTTCTTT
-	-	19	TRBV19	TRBJ2-4	CASSPEASRSDLAKNIQYF	TGTGCCAGTAGTCCAGAGGCTAGCCGTTCCGACCTAGCCAAAAACATTCAGTACTTC
-	few	15	TRBV19	TRBJ1-4	CASMRGVATNEKLFF	TGTGCCAGTATGCGGGGAGTCGCAACTAATGAAAAACTGTTTTTT
TRBD1	few	16	TRBV9	TRBJ1-2	CASSVGGTGVNYGYTF	TGTGCCAGCAGCGTAGGCGGGACAGGAGTAAACTATGGCTACACCTTC
-	few	13	TRBV30	TRBJ1-1	CAWSLQGNTEAFF	TGTGCCTGGAGTCTACAGGGGAACACTGAAGCTTTCTTT
-	-	13	TRBV15	TRBJ2-7	CATSINQGYEQYF	TGTGCCACCAGTATCAATCAGGGCTACGAGCAGTACTTC
-	-	11	TRBV6-2/TRBV6-3	TRBJ1-1	CASSQGGEAFF	TGTGCCAGCAGTCAGGGTGGTGAAGCTTTCTTT
-	-	16	TRBV6-6	TRBJ2-4	CASSPGTSLAKNIQYF	TGTGCCAGCAGCCCCGGGACTTCACTAGCCAAAAACATTCAGTACTTC
TRBD1	-	15	TRBV3-1/TRBV3-2	TRBJ2-5	CASSQGDRGRKTQYF	TGTGCCAGCAGCCAGGGGGACAGGGGGCGAAAGACCCAGTACTTC
TRBD2	few	16	TRBV9	TRBJ2-1	CASRPPGLAGYNEQFF	TGTGCCAGCAGGCCTCCGGGACTAGCGGGCTACAATGAGCAGTTCTTC
-	-	15	TRBV5-6	TRBJ2-1	CASSPPWGGNNEQFF	TGTGCCAGCAGCCCGCCTTGGGGGGGCAACAATGAGCAGTTCTTC
-	-	15	TRBV5-4	TRBJ1-4	CASSLDRGVGEKLFF	TGTGCCAGCAGCTTGGATCGGGGAGTTGGTGAAAAACTGTTTTTT
TRBD1	-	14	TRBV3-1/TRBV3-2	TRBJ1-2	CASSQGTGGNGYTF	TGTGCCAGCAGCCAAGGGACAGGGGGAAATGGCTACACCTTC
TRBD1	-	15	TRBV6-5	TRBJ1-2	CASRAPGQGQLGYTF	TGTGCCAGCAGAGCACCCGGACAGGGACAGTTGGGCTACACCTTC
-	-	13	TRBV7-3	TRBJ2-3	CASSFRGADTQYF	TGTGCCAGCAGCTTCAGGGGTGCAGATACGCAGTATTTT
-	-	14	TRBV19	TRBJ2-4	CASSGLLAKNIQYF	TGTGCCAGTAGTGGACTACTAGCCAAAAACATTCAGTACTTC
TRBD1	-	17	TRBV14	TRBJ2-1	CASSGGTGRKNYNEQFF	TGTGCCAGCAGCGGAGGGACAGGCAGAAAGAACTACAATGAGCAGTTCTTC
-	once	14	TRBV30	TRBJ2-1	CAWSGRGAEYEQFF	TGTGCCTGGAGTGGGCGGGGAGCGGAATATGAGCAGTTCTTC
-	-	13	TRBV28	TRBJ1-2	CVSQELSNYGYTF	TGTGTCTCACAGGAGCTTTCTAACTATGGCTACACCTTC
-	once	13	TRBV2	TRBJ2-7	CASSGQWDYEQYF	TGTGCCAGCAGCGGACAGTGGGACTACGAGCAGTACTTC